This TCR beta chain was profiled in a study of response to subunit inactivated influenza vaccine. Study findings and constraints: Only a handful of new T cells, the authors suggested, are recruited with each seasonal influenza vaccination.

TCRdb processed the RT-PCR reads anew with MiXCR; each CDR3 protein has one entry. The sample records about 520,000 distinct CDR3 sequences, approximately 7.3% being singletons. V was trimmed by 5 bases and J by 0 bases, leaving 16 bases between them. The CDR3 has 16 amino acids. Germline V gives CDR1 LGHDT, CDR2 YNNKEL (reference sequence). Note on this clonotype: Its cognate antigen is unknown.

This specimen was PBMCs from blood, taken less than 30 months after vaccination. V and J are TRBV3-1 and TRBJ2-5; TRBD2 is a possible D gene (5 bases). The TCR was taken from a man aged 50-75 years who received an inactivated influenza vaccine. The CDR3 region is CASSKGASSYQETQYF. The CDR3 region has the DNA TGTGCCAGCAGCAAGGGAGCTAGCTCGTACCAAGAGACCCAGTACTTC.